This T cell receptor (beta chain) was profiled in a study of blood T cell repertoires in COVID-19. On the study more broadly: The samples span acute and convalescent COVID-19 from the United States, Italy and Spain.

Germline V CDR1 and CDR2: SQVTM, ANQGSEA. The CDR3 loop spans 13 amino acids. The V end was cut by 6 bases, the J end by 4 bases, with 16 bases between. The data were produced by immunoSEQ multiplex PCR, yet TCRdb's version contains in-frame clones alone and is incomplete. The sample has approximately 210,000 clones, 70% to 90% seen once. V and J are TRBV29-1 and TRBJ2-7; possible D gene TRBD1, 7 bases. What was sequenced was peripheral blood. This TCR was recovered from a woman in her forties who had recovered from COVID-19. The CDR3 sequence: CSVVRGAGYEQYF. DNA for the CDR3: TGCAGCGTGGTCAGGGGGGCGGGGTACGAGCAGTACTTC.